This is a list of T cell receptor beta chains from one sample in a study of cytomegalovirus exposure and HLA in healthy donors. Assay used: immunoSEQ multiplex PCR; TCRdb lists only in-frame clones, some missing. The sample consists of about 180,000 clones, more than 60% of them appearing once. The sample comprised PBMCs. These receptors were collected from a woman in her fifties or sixties in good health and CMV-seropositive. Both conserved end residues are part of each CDR3. D genes are given only for firm matches. For some rows the clone size is stated as once, few or many, or as a class when expanded; others skip it.

TRBD1	TRBV5-1	NA	TRBJ2-5	CASSEGQGAGEQYF	TGCGCCAGCAGCGAAGGACAGGGGGCTGGAGAGCAGTACTTC
NA	TRBV6-5	NA	TRBJ1-1	CASRPNTRREAFF	TGTGCCAGCAGACCCAACACACGAAGAGAAGCTTTCTTT
TRBD2	TRBV9	NA	TRBJ2-3	CASSVVLAGVPDTQYF	TGTGCCAGCAGCGTAGTGCTAGCGGGAGTCCCAGATACGCAGTATTTT
TRBD1	TRBV18	NA	TRBJ2-7	CASSPPQGTDYEQYF	TGTGCCAGCTCACCACCACAAGGGACAGACTACGAGCAGTACTTC
TRBD1	TRBV27	NA	TRBJ2-2	CASSRDRRELFF	TGTGCCAGCAGTAGGGACAGGAGGGAGCTGTTTTTT
TRBD1	TRBV30	NA	TRBJ2-5	CAWGDRRMETQYF	TGTGCCTGGGGGGACAGGAGAATGGAGACCCAGTACTTC
TRBD1	TRBV11-3	NA	TRBJ1-1	CASSQGQGAMNTEAFF	TGTGCCAGCAGCCAAGGACAGGGGGCCATGAACACTGAAGCTTTCTTT
NA	TRBV9	few	TRBJ2-2	CASSVGGGPTGELFF	TGTGCCAGCAGCGTAGGCGGGGGCCCTACCGGGGAGCTGTTTTTT
NA	TRBV6-6	NA	TRBJ1-2	CASSYSRLTGDGYTF	TGTGCCAGCAGTTACTCGAGGCTTACGGGGGATGGCTACACCTTC
TRBD1	TRBV6-5	NA	TRBJ2-7	CASSTRDRGRYEQYF	TGTGCCAGCAGTACCCGGGACAGGGGAAGATACGAGCAGTACTTC
TRBD1	TRBV28	NA	TRBJ2-6	CASSQQGPGANGLTF	TGTGCCAGCAGTCAACAGGGGCCTGGGGCCAACGGCCTGACTTTC
TRBD1	TRBV7-9	NA	TRBJ1-2	CASSLAGTGGAYGYTF	TGTGCCAGCAGCTTGGCCGGGACAGGGGGCGCGTATGGCTACACCTTC
TRBD1	TRBV5-1	NA	TRBJ1-1	CASSSTTGMNTEAFF	TGCGCCAGCAGCTCCACGACAGGGATGAACACTGAAGCTTTCTTT
TRBD1	TRBV18	NA	TRBJ1-1	CASSPVDRANTEAFF	TGTGCCAGCTCACCCGTGGACAGGGCGAACACTGAAGCTTTCTTT
NA	TRBV18	NA	TRBJ1-6	CASSFGDNSPLHF	TGTGCCAGCTCATTCGGGGATAATTCACCCCTCCACTTT
NA	TRBV6-5	NA	TRBJ2-1	CASSLKRWYEQFF	TGTGCCAGCAGCCTGAAGAGGTGGTATGAGCAGTTCTTC
TRBD2	TRBV19	NA	TRBJ2-7	CASSGPAGSSYEQYF	TGTGCCAGTAGTGGCCCAGCGGGGAGCTCCTACGAGCAGTACTTC
NA	TRBV5-1	NA	TRBJ2-5	CASRRDIGETQYF	TGCGCCAGCAGAAGGGACATCGGAGAGACCCAGTACTTC
NA	TRBV9	NA	TRBJ2-5	CASSVVPATGETQYF	TGTGCCAGCAGCGTAGTTCCCGCCACGGGAGAGACCCAGTACTTC
TRBD2	TRBV7-6	NA	TRBJ2-1	CASSPLWTSGRNNEQFF	TGTGCCAGCAGCCCTCTCTGGACTAGCGGGAGGAACAATGAGCAGTTCTTC
NA	TRBV18	once	TRBJ1-1	CATRAGRDTEAFF	TGTGCCACCCGGGCAGGGAGGGACACTGAAGCTTTCTTT
NA	TRBV9	once	TRBJ2-2	CASSERGTGELFF	TGTGCCAGCAGTGAAAGGGGTACCGGGGAGCTGTTTTTT
TRBD1	TRBV25-1	NA	TRBJ1-2	CASRDREYYGYTF	TGTGCCAGCAGGGACAGGGAGTACTATGGCTACACCTTC
NA	TRBV5-1	NA	TRBJ2-7	CASSPQGGAYEQYF	TGCGCCAGCAGTCCGCAGGGTGGGGCCTACGAGCAGTACTTC
NA	TRBV28	few	TRBJ1-1	CASSWGGGSTEAFF	TGTGCCAGCAGTTGGGGGGGAGGTAGCACTGAAGCTTTCTTT
NA	TRBV5-6	NA	TRBJ1-4	CASSLGANEKLFF	TGTGCCAGCAGCTTGGGGGCGAATGAAAAACTGTTTTTT
NA	TRBV18	NA	TRBJ1-5	CASSPTDEGQPQHF	TGTGCCAGCTCACCCACGGATGAGGGACAGCCCCAGCATTTT
TRBD2	TRBV27	NA	TRBJ2-7	CASTSFERGTRQYF	TGTGCCAGCACTAGTTTTGAGCGGGGGACTAGGCAGTACTTC
TRBD1	TRBV5-1	many	TRBJ2-3	CASSLRDRQSTDTQYF	TGCGCCAGCAGCTTGCGGGACAGGCAAAGCACAGATACGCAGTATTTT
NA	TRBV6-1	NA	TRBJ1-5	CASSEAGLHSNQPQHF	TGTGCCAGCAGTGAAGCCGGTCTTCATAGCAATCAGCCCCAGCATTTT
NA	TRBV28	NA	TRBJ2-6	CASRSSGANVLTF	TGTGCTTCCCGGAGCTCTGGGGCCAACGTCCTGACTTTC
NA	TRBV7-3	NA	TRBJ2-5	CASSLLGRDLETQYF	TGTGCCAGCAGCTTACTCGGCAGGGACTTAGAGACCCAGTACTTC
TRBD1	TRBV30	NA	TRBJ1-5	CAWSGDRSNQPQHF	TGTGCCTGGAGTGGGGACAGGAGCAATCAGCCCCAGCATTTT
NA	TRBV25-1	NA	TRBJ2-5	CASSVQGGETQYF	TGTGCCAGCAGTGTTCAGGGGGGAGAGACCCAGTACTTC
TRBD1	TRBV9	once	TRBJ2-7	CASSVEGGRSYEQYF	TGTGCCAGCAGCGTAGAAGGGGGCCGTTCCTACGAGCAGTACTTC
NA	TRBV29-1	once	TRBJ2-5	CSVGSGQETQYF	TGCAGCGTTGGCTCCGGCCAAGAGACCCAGTACTTC
NA	TRBV28	NA	TRBJ2-3	CASRRQISTDTQYF	TGTGCCAGCCGACGACAGATTAGCACAGATACGCAGTATTTT
TRBD2	TRBV11-2	few	TRBJ2-7	CASSSTPTSGSSYEQYF	TGTGCCAGCAGCTCAACCCCGACTAGCGGGAGTTCATACGAGCAGTACTTC
TRBD2	TRBV9	NA	TRBJ2-1	CASTPTSGTYNEQFF	TGTGCCAGCACCCCGACTAGCGGGACTTACAATGAGCAGTTCTTC
NA	TRBV6-5	NA	TRBJ2-2	CASSPSSSPRELFF	TGTGCCAGCAGCCCTTCATCGTCCCCTAGGGAGCTGTTTTTT
TRBD2	TRBV11-2	NA	TRBJ2-1	CASSLVLAVHYNEQFF	TGTGCCAGCAGCTTAGTACTAGCGGTCCACTACAATGAGCAGTTCTTC